The 26 T cell receptor beta chains listed next were all sequenced from one sample in a study of T cell responses to AZD1222 COVID-19 vaccine. This table comes from immunoSEQ multiplex PCR, and its TCRdb copy is limited to in-frame clones, with some not included. The sample holds about 150,000 clones, about 92% seen once. The sample consisted of peripheral blood, taken 28 days after the second AZD1222 dose. These receptors were obtained from an adult who received the AZD1222 COVID-19 vaccine.

This clone has only one observation. CDR3 loop: CASSLSTGAYNEQFF. CDR3 DNA sequence: TGTGCCAGCAGTTTATCGACAGGGGCCTACAATGAGCAGTTCTTC. The rearrangement joins TRBV27 to TRBJ2-1, with 8 positions matching TRBD1. The trim removed 0 bases at V and 2 bases at J, leaving 0 bases unmatched. CDR3 length: 15 amino acids. In germline, CDR1 is MNHEY, CDR2 SMNVEV (reference sequence).

The table lists this clone with a few counts. CDR3 loop: CASSRDREGYGYTF. CDR3 DNA sequence: TGTGCCAGCAGCCGGGACAGGGAGGGGTATGGCTACACCTTC. The chain carries TRBV7-2 and TRBJ1-2, with 9 bases lining up with TRBD1. The CDR3 has 14 residues. Germline V CDR1 and CDR2: SGHTA, FQGNSA. Trimming took 5 bases from V and 5 from J; bases not matched to a gene: 6. The variable domain in full, with the rest retrieved from reference TRBV7-2 and TRBJ1-2, is GAGVSQSPSNKVTEKGKDVELRCDPISGHTALYWYRQSLGQGLEFLIYFQGNSAPDKSGLPSDRFSAERTGGSVSTLTIQRTQQEDSAVYLCASSRDREGYGYTFGSGTRLTVV.

The chain links TRBV30 to TRBJ2-1; possible D gene TRBD1, 5 bases. The CDR3 totals 13 residues. Between the trimmed V and J ends, which lost 0 bases and 9 bases, there was a span of 12 bases. Germline CDR1 and CDR2: GTSNPN and SVGIG (reference sequence). CDR3 DNA: TGTGCCTGGAGTGTAAGGGGATCAACTGAGCAGTTCTTC. Translated: CAWSVRGSTEQFF.

V and J are TRBV28 and TRBJ2-7, with D possibly TRBD1 on 6 matching bases. The germline CDR1 and CDR2 sequences are MDHEN and SYDVKM. This CDR3 contains 14 residues. Trimming took 2 bases from V and 3 from J, leaving 11 bases between them. This CDR3 reads CASSLGRGFYEQYF. The CDR3 bases are TGTGCCAGCAGTTTAGGCAGGGGATTCTACGAGCAGTACTTC.

V usage is TRBV27 and J usage is TRBJ2-7, with D possibly being TRBD1 or TRBD2 (6 bases each). Trimming took 3 bases from V and 5 from J, leaving 17 bases between them. The CDR3 is 15 residues long. Germline V CDR1 and CDR2: MNHEY, SMNVEV (reference sequence). The CDR3, as DNA: TGTGCCAGCAGTTTTTTGCCCCCGGGGGCTAACGAGCAGTACTTC. It is translated as CASSFLPPGANEQYF.

This sequence joins TRBV7-9 and TRBJ2-4, with 11 bases aligning to TRBD2. The CDR3 runs to 17 residues. The V gene's germline CDR1 is SEHNR and CDR2 FQNEAQ (reference sequence). J lost 0 bases, V lost 5 bases, and 6 bases had no gene match. CDR3 nucleotide sequence: TGTGCCAGCAGCCCGAAGGGACTAGCGGTAGCCAAAAACATTCAGTACTTC. It codes for CASSPKGLAVAKNIQYF.

The DNA for the CDR3 is TGTGCCAGCAGCTTGGAGCCAAGGAACACTGAAGCTTTCTTT. As protein: CASSLEPRNTEAFF. The chain uses TRBV5-4 and TRBJ1-1; D ambiguous. Germline CDR1 SGHNT, CDR2 YYREEE (reference sequence). Trimming took off 0 bases at V and 1 base at J, with 7 bases between the two ends. The CDR3 consists of 14 residues.

In DNA form, the CDR3 reads TGTGCCAGTAGAACCGGGACAGGGGGATATGGCTATGGCTACACCTTC. It specifies CASRTGTGGYGYGYTF. The chain couples TRBV19 to TRBJ1-2; TRBD1 aligns across 11 bases. V lost 6 bases, J lost 4 bases, and 10 bases stayed unmatched. The V gene's germline CDR1 is LNHDA and CDR2 SQIVND (reference sequence). CDR3 size: 16 residues.

The chain carries TRBV7-3 and TRBJ2-7; D is unclear. V lost 5 bases and J lost 6, with 11 bases in between. The CDR3 totals 12 residues. Germline V lookup: CDR1 SGHTA, CDR2 FQGTGA. CDR3 region: CASSLRQGEQYF. CDR3 DNA: TGTGCCAGCAGCCTAAGACAAGGCGAGCAGTACTTC.

This clone has just one count. This chain joins TRBV7-6 and TRBJ2-6, with 8 bases matching TRBD1. Germline V lookup: CDR1 SGHVS, CDR2 FNYEAQ. The CDR3 is 15 residues long. The trim removed 4 bases at V and 2 bases at J, leaving 1 base unmatched. The CDR3 reads CASSWTGPGANVLTF. The CDR3 DNA sequence: TGTGCCAGCAGCTGGACAGGGCCTGGGGCCAACGTCCTGACTTTC.

This chain uses TRBV10-3 with TRBJ2-6; D not resolved. V was cut by 0 bases and J by 0 bases, with 9 bases left in between. The CDR3 length is 17 residues. Germline lookup yields CDR1 ENHRY and CDR2 SYGVKD. CDR3 region: CAISESVGSSGANVLTF. DNA for the CDR3: TGTGCCATCAGTGAGTCTGTTGGAAGCTCTGGGGCCAACGTCCTGACTTTC.

This clone has only one observation. This chain joins TRBV3-1 (or the pseudogene TRBV3-2) and TRBJ1-2, with D perhaps TRBD1 (6 bases). The CDR3 runs to 14 residues. CDR1 is LGHDT, CDR2 YNNKEL, per germline (reference sequence). The germline V and J ends were trimmed by 4 bases and 6 bases, with 15 bases remaining between them. CDR3 coding DNA: TGTGCCAGCAGCCCGATAGGACAGCAAAATGGCTACACCTTC. It translates to CASSPIGQQNGYTF.

The chain has TRBV28 and TRBJ1-1; D not resolved. Germline V gives CDR1 MDHEN, CDR2 SYDVKM. V lost 6 bases to trimming and J lost 2 bases, with 16 bases between them. The CDR3 length is 15 residues. CDR3 in amino acids: CASSPLMEGNTEAFF. DNA for the CDR3: TGTGCCAGCAGCCCCCTAATGGAGGGCAACACTGAAGCTTTCTTT. The whole variable domain, filled in from reference TRBV28 and TRBJ1-1, reads DVKVTQSSRYLVKRTGEKVFLECVQDMDHENMFWYRQDPGLGLRLIYFSYDVKMKEKGDIPEGYSVSREKKERFSLILESASTNQTSMYLCASSPLMEGNTEAFFGQGTRLTVV.

This clone came up once. The genes are TRBV5-1 and TRBJ2-7, with a possible D match to TRBD2 (5 bases). Germline values: CDR1 SGHRS, CDR2 YFSETQ. V lost 0 bases and J lost 6, with 13 bases in between. The CDR3 is 14 amino acids. DNA for the CDR3: TGCGCCAGCAGCTTGGATGGCGGGCTGCCCGAGCAGTACTTC. Translation gives CASSLDGGLPEQYF.

The chain is built from TRBV28 and TRBJ1-1; tentative D call: TRBD1 (5 bases). The germline CDR1 and CDR2 sequences are MDHEN and SYDVKM. Deletions cut 6 bases from V and 9 bases from J, with 14 bases between. The CDR3 has 12 residues. The CDR3 sequence: CASRSGTVKAFF. CDR3 nucleotides: TGTGCCAGCAGGTCGGGGACGGTCAAAGCTTTCTTT.

This chain joins TRBV6-5 and TRBJ1-2; 7 bases are a match to TRBD1. This CDR3 contains 14 residues. The J segment lost 7 bases and the V segment lost 0 bases, leaving 5 bases of the junction unmatched. CDR1 and CDR2 from the germline V gene are MNHEY and SVGAGI. This CDR3 reads CASSYSGTASGYTF. CDR3 bases: TGTGCCAGCAGTTACTCGGGGACAGCATCTGGCTACACCTTC.

The V call is TRBV9, the J call TRBJ2-7; 7 nucleotides match TRBD1. Germline CDR1 SGDLS, CDR2 YYNGEE. The J segment lost 0 bases and the V segment lost 2 bases, leaving 8 bases of the junction unmatched. This CDR3 region has 16 residues. DNA for the CDR3: TGTGCCAGCAGCGTTGGCGACAGGGAAAGCTCCTACGAGCAGTACTTC. Its protein is CASSVGDRESSYEQYF.

The genes are TRBV4-3 and TRBJ1-1; D remains ambiguous. CDR3 length: 14 residues. Germline CDR1 LGHNA, CDR2 YSLEER. V was pared by 0 bases and J by 1 base, with 6 bases between. CDR3 residues: CASSQERANTEAFF. CDR3 DNA sequence: TGCGCCAGCAGCCAAGAACGGGCGAACACTGAAGCTTTCTTT.

This clone was found once. V and J are TRBV7-9 and TRBJ2-1; 7 positions agree with TRBD2. V shed 8 bases and J 7 bases; nucleotides not matched to a gene: 8. CDR1 and CDR2 (germline): SEHNR, FQNEAQ (reference sequence). This CDR3 is 13 amino acids long. The CDR3 DNA follows: TGTGCCAGCGGCGGGACTACCTTTAATGAGCAGTTCTTC. Residues: CASGGTTFNEQFF.

The chain has TRBV18 and TRBJ2-2; D is possibly TRBD2 (6 bases). The length of the CDR3 is 14 residues. Germline-derived CDR1 and CDR2 are KGHSH and LQKENI. The V and J ends lost 4 bases and 6 bases respectively, with 12 bases between them. CDR3 bases: TGTGCCAGCTCACTGGAGGGAACGGCCGGGGAGCTGTTTTTT. Its protein is CASSLEGTAGELFF.

The rearrangement links TRBV5-4 to TRBJ1-1, with D unresolved. Germline CDR1 SGHNT, CDR2 YYREEE (reference sequence). V was shortened by 0 bases and J by 5 bases, with 8 bases between the two germline ends. The CDR3 is 13 residues long. CDR3 loop: CASSLATQTEAFF. The DNA for the CDR3 is TGTGCCAGCAGCTTGGCCACGCAGACTGAAGCTTTCTTT.

The CDR3 DNA sequence: TGTGCCAGCCGCCGACAGGGGGTTCAGCCCCAGCATTTT. Protein product: CASRRQGVQPQHF. V gene TRBV28 combines with J gene TRBJ1-5; 9 nucleotides align to TRBD1. The ends lost 8 bases at V and 6 bases at J; junction bases unmatched: 5. This CDR3 is built from 13 residues. The germline CDR1 and CDR2 sequences are MDHEN and SYDVKM.

The rearrangement links TRBV30 to TRBJ1-2, with D possibly being TRBD1 (6 bases). The CDR3 covers 13 residues. Germline V gene sequence: CDR1 GTSNPN, CDR2 SVGIG (reference sequence). Trimming took 0 bases from V and 8 from J, leaving 13 bases between them. CDR3 region: CAWSVGGSGGYTF. As DNA, the CDR3 is TGTGCCTGGAGTGTAGGGGGGTCCGGGGGCTACACCTTC.

The rearrangement joins TRBV5-5 to TRBJ2-3, with 7 bases fitting TRBD2. In germline, CDR1 is SGHKS, CDR2 YYEKEE (reference sequence). This CDR3 has 16 residues. The J segment lost 0 bases and the V segment lost 4 bases, leaving 8 bases of the junction unmatched. CDR3 in DNA: TGTGCCAGCAGCCCACGACTAGCCCTCAGCACAGATACGCAGTATTTT. Translation: CASSPRLALSTDTQYF.

This CDR3 is CASSPDRSPVGYGYTF. CDR3 sequence (DNA): TGTGCCAGCAGCCCCGACAGGTCCCCGGTGGGGTATGGCTACACCTTC. The V gene is TRBV11-2, the J gene TRBJ1-2; a possible D gene is TRBD1 (6 bases). Germline loops: CDR1 SGHAT, CDR2 FQNNGV. V lost 5 bases to trimming and J lost 5 bases, with 21 bases between them. The CDR3 length is 16 residues.

V and J are TRBV9 and TRBJ2-2; D gene ambiguous. The V and J ends lost 0 bases and 3 bases respectively, with 12 bases between them. This CDR3 comprises 16 residues. Germline CDR1 reads SGDLS; CDR2 reads YYNGEE. The DNA of the CDR3 is TGTGCCAGCAGCGTAGAGGCAGTTCAATACACCGGGGAGCTGTTTTTT. Its protein product is CASSVEAVQYTGELFF.